Following are 12 T cell receptor beta chains from one sample sequenced in a study of blood T cell repertoires in COVID-19. The table came from immunoSEQ multiplex PCR; TCRdb's copy has only in-frame clones and leaves some out. The sample lists about 120,000 clones, approximately 80% seen once, with roughly 4% in the top ten. The material sequenced was peripheral blood. The origin of the receptors is a woman of 80 years or more with acute or convalescent COVID-19.

The chain joins TRBV6-5 to TRBJ1-1; D may be TRBD1 (6 bases). CDR1 is MNHEY, CDR2 SVGAGI, per germline. The CDR3 sequence is 13 residues long. V gave up 6 bases and J gave up 3 bases, with 11 bases separating them. The CDR3, as DNA: TGTGCCAGCAGCCTACAGGGATACACTGAAGCTTTCTTT. Translated: CASSLQGYTEAFF.

CDR3 in amino acids: CASSIWTSGGDTGELFF. CDR3 sequence (DNA): TGTGCCAGTAGTATCTGGACTAGCGGGGGAGACACCGGGGAGCTGTTTTTT. V gene TRBV19 combines with J gene TRBJ2-2, with 13 nucleotides matching TRBD2. This CDR3 is 17 amino acids long. After removal of 3 bases from V and 3 bases from J, the junction contained 4 bases not matched to a gene. Germline V gene lookup returns CDR1 LNHDA and CDR2 SQIVND (reference sequence).

V gene TRBV28 combines with J gene TRBJ1-1, with 9 positions matching TRBD1. This CDR3 is built from 14 residues. CDR1 and CDR2 from the germline V gene are MDHEN and SYDVKM. The junction had 4 bases not matched to a gene; V was cut back by 6 bases and J by 2 bases. In nucleotides, the CDR3 is TGTGCCAGCAGCGGACAGGGGATAAACACTGAAGCTTTCTTT. Translation: CASSGQGINTEAFF.

The genes are TRBV7-2 and TRBJ2-5, with a possible D match to TRBD1 (5 bases). The CDR3 contains 15 residues. CDR1 SGHTA and CDR2 FQGNSA come from the germline V gene. Between the trimmed V and J ends, which lost 6 bases and 3 bases, there was a span of 17 bases. This CDR3 reads CASSLVGLVEETQYF. The CDR3 region has the DNA TGTGCCAGCAGTCTAGTGGGGCTCGTTGAAGAGACCCAGTACTTC.

The chain is built from TRBV7-9 and TRBJ2-1, with 9 bases fitting TRBD1. V shed 1 base and J 7 bases; nucleotides not matched to a gene: 2. CDR3 size: 14 residues. CDR1 is SEHNR, CDR2 FQNEAQ, per germline (reference sequence). The CDR3 coding sequence is TGTGCCAGCAGCTTAGGGACAGGGGCGAATGAGCAGTTCTTC. This translates into CASSLGTGANEQFF.

The rearrangement links TRBV7-9 to TRBJ1-4; no clear D gene. Germline CDR1 SEHNR, CDR2 FQNEAQ (reference sequence). This CDR3 is built from 17 residues. Trimming cost V 5 bases and J 0 bases, with 16 bases left between them. The CDR3 DNA follows: TGTGCCAGCAGCCCTGGACTTAGGATAACAACTAATGAAAAACTGTTTTTT. Translated, it gives CASSPGLRITTNEKLFF. Drawing the rest from reference TRBV7-9 and TRBJ1-4, the complete variable domain is DTGVSQNPRHKITKRGQNVTFRCDPISEHNRLYWYRQTLGQGPEFLTYFQNEAQLEKSRLLSDRFSAERPKGSFSTLEIQRTEQGDSAMYLCASSPGLRITTNEKLFFGSGTQLSVL.

This sequence joins TRBV28 and TRBJ1-2; TRBD1 matches at 12 bases. This CDR3 has 13 amino acids. Germline-derived CDR1 and CDR2 are MDHEN and SYDVKM. J lost 7 bases, V lost 6 bases, and 3 bases had no gene match. The chain's CDR3 is CASRGQGALGYTF. The CDR3 nucleotides read TGTGCCAGCAGGGGACAGGGGGCGCTTGGCTACACCTTC.

V and J are TRBV3-1 (or the pseudogene TRBV3-2) and TRBJ2-1, with 10 bases fitting TRBD1. CDR1 and CDR2 from the germline V gene are LGHDT and YNNKEL (reference sequence). The V gene end was trimmed by 4 bases and the J gene end by 6 bases; junction bases not matched to a gene: 6. The CDR3 runs to 15 residues. This chain's CDR3 is CASSLPGQGFNEQFF. The CDR3 DNA sequence: TGTGCCAGCAGCCTACCGGGACAGGGGTTCAATGAGCAGTTCTTC.

The V gene is TRBV2, the J gene TRBJ2-2; D uncertain. V was trimmed by 0 bases and J by 2 bases, leaving 10 bases between them. This CDR3 spans 16 amino acids. Germline values: CDR1 SNHLY, CDR2 FYNNEI. The CDR3 region is CASSEALLINTGELFF. Written as DNA, the CDR3 is TGTGCCAGCAGTGAAGCTCTATTAATTAACACCGGGGAGCTGTTTTTT. Filled out from reference TRBV2 and TRBJ2-2, the complete variable domain reads EPEVTQTPSHQVTQMGQEVILRCVPISNHLYFYWYRQILGQKVEFLVSFYNNEISEKSEIFDDQFSVERPDGSNFTLKIRSTKLEDSAMYFCASSEALLINTGELFFGEGSRLTVL.

This clone was counted between two and nine times. CDR3 bases: TGTGCCTGGAGTTTCAGGGTCCGGGACACTGAAGCTTTCTTT. It is translated as CAWSFRVRDTEAFF. The chain joins TRBV30 to TRBJ1-1; weak D call: TRBD1 (5 bases). The V end lost 2 bases, the J end lost 3 bases, and 13 bases lay between the germline ends. The germline V gene encodes CDR1 GTSNPN and CDR2 SVGIG (reference sequence). This CDR3 contains 14 residues.

This clone was seen a handful of times. The CDR3 region is CASSPGVASYEQYF. DNA of the CDR3: TGTGCCAGTAGTCCGGGGGTAGCTTCCTACGAGCAGTACTTC. This chain uses TRBV19 with TRBJ2-7; D may be TRBD2 (6 bases). The V gene's germline CDR1 is LNHDA and CDR2 SQIVND (reference sequence). Trimming took off 5 bases at V and 1 base at J, with 12 bases between the two ends. The CDR3 has 14 residues. Variable domain in full (rest from reference TRBV19 and TRBJ2-7): DGGITQSPKYLFRKEGQNVTLSCEQNLNHDAMYWYRQDPGQGLRLIYYSQIVNDFQKGDIAEGYSVSREKKESFPLTVTSAQKNPTAFYLCASSPGVASYEQYFGPGTRLTVT.

The chain joins TRBV3-1 (or the pseudogene TRBV3-2) to TRBJ1-2; maybe TRBD1 (5 bases). The CDR3 is 14 residues long. Germline assignment: CDR1 LGHDT and CDR2 YNNKEL (reference sequence). With 4 bases removed from V and 3 bases from J, the gap between germline ends came to 12 bases. The CDR3 DNA reads as TGTGCCAGCAGCCTAACAGGCGTGCACTATGGCTACACCTTC. Amino acid sequence: CASSLTGVHYGYTF.